The source of this T cell receptor (beta chain) is a study of T-cell reconstitution after alpha-beta-depleted transplantation in children. Unmatched junction bases numbered 4, after V lost 1 base and J lost 7 bases. Germline V gene data show CDR1 as SGHTA and CDR2 as FQGNSA. The CDR3 covers 14 residues. Unique molecular identifiers tagged the TCRbeta library. TCRdb re-called the PCR reads through MiXCR, storing one row per CDR3 protein. The data contain hundreds of thousands of distinct CDR3 sequences, around 13% of them singletons. This clonotype was seen more than once but under ten times. The V gene is TRBV7-2, the J gene TRBJ2-4; TRBD1 agrees at 7 bases. The TCR was taken from a human donor who donated a stem cell graft to a child with acute lymphoblastic leukemia. This specimen consisted of PBMCs from the stem cell graft donor, obtained from the stem cell graft. This CDR3 is CASSLVGGRNIQYF. The CDR3 nucleotides read TGTGCCAGCAGCTTAGTAGGGGGCAGGAACATTCAGTACTTC.